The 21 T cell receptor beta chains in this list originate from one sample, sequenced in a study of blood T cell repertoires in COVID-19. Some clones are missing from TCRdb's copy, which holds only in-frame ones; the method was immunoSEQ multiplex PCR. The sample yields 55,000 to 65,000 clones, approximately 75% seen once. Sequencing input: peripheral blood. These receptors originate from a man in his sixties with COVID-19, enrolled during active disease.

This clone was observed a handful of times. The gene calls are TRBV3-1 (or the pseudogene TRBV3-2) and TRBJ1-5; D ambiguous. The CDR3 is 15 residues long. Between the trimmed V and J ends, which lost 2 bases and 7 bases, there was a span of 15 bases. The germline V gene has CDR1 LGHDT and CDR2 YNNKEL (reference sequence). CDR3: CASSQSQDVYQPQHF. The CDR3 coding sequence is TGTGCCAGCAGCCAAAGTCAGGATGTGTACCAGCCCCAGCATTTT.

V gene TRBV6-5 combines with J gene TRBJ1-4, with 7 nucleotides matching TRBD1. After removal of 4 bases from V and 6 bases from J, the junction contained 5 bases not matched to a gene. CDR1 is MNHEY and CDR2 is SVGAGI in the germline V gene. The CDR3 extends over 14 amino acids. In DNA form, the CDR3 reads TGTGCCAGCAGTTTCCAACAGGGGTATGAAAAACTGTTTTTT. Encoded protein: CASSFQQGYEKLFF.

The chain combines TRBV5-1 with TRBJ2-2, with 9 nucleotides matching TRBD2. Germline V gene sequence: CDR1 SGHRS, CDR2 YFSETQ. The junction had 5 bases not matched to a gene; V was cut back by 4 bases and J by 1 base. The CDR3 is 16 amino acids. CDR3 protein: CASSLLSGGNTGELFF. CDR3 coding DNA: TGCGCCAGCAGCCTCCTTAGCGGGGGGAACACCGGGGAGCTGTTTTTT.

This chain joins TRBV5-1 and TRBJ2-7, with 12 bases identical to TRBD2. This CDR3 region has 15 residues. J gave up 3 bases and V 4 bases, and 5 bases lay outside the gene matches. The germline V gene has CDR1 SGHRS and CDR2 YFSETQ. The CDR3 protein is CASSTRTSGNYEQYF. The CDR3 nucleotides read TGCGCCAGCAGCACTCGGACTAGCGGGAACTACGAGCAGTACTTC.

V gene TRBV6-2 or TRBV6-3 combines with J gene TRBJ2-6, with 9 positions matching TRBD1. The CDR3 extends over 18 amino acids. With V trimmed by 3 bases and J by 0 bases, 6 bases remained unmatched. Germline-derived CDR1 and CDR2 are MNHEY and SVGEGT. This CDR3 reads CASSYFGTGSSGANVLTF. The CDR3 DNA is TGTGCCAGCAGTTATTTTGGGACAGGGAGCTCTGGGGCCAACGTCCTGACTTTC.

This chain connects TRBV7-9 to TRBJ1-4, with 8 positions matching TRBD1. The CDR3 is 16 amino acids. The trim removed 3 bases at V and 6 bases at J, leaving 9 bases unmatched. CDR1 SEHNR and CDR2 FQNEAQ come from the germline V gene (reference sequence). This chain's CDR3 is CASSLGTGLRDEKLFF. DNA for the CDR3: TGTGCCAGCAGCTTGGGGACAGGTCTTAGGGATGAAAAACTGTTTTTT.

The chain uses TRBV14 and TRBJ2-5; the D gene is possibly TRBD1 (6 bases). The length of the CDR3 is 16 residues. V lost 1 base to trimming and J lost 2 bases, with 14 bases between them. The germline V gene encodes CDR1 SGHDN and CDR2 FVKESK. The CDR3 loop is CASSQGGRGQQETQYF. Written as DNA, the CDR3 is TGTGCCAGCAGCCAAGGAGGTCGTGGACAGCAAGAGACCCAGTACTTC. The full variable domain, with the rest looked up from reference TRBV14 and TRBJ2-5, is EAGVTQFPSHSVIEKGQTVTLRCDPISGHDNLYWYRRVMGKEIKFLLHFVKESKQDESGMPNNRFLAERTGGTYSTLKVQPAELEDSGVYFCASSQGGRGQQETQYFGPGTRLLVL.

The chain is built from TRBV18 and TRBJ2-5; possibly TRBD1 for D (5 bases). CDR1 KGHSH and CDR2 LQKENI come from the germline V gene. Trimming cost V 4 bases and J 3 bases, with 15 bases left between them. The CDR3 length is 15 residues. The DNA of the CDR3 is TGTGCCAGCTCACAAGCAGGGTTGATTGAAGAGACCCAGTACTTC. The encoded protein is CASSQAGLIEETQYF.

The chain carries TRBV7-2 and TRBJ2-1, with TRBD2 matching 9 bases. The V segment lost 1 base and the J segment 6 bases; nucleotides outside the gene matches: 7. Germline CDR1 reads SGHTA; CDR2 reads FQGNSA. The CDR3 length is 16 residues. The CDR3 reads CASSLDSGRLGNEQFF. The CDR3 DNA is TGTGCCAGCAGCTTAGATAGCGGGAGACTCGGCAATGAGCAGTTCTTC.

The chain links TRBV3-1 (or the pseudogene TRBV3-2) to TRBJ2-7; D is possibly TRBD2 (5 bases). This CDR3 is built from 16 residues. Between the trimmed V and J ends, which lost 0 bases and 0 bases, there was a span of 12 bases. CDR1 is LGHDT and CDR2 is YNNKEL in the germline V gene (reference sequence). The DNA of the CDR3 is TGTGCCAGCAGCCAAGAAGCGGCATTATACTCCTACGAGCAGTACTTC. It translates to CASSQEAALYSYEQYF.

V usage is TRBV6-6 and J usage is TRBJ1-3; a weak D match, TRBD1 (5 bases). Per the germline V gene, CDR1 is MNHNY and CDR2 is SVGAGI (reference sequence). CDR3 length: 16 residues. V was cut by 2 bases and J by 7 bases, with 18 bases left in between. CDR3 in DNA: TGTGCCAGCAGTTACACCCCCCGGGGGGGTGGGAACACCATATATTTT. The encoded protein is CASSYTPRGGGNTIYF.

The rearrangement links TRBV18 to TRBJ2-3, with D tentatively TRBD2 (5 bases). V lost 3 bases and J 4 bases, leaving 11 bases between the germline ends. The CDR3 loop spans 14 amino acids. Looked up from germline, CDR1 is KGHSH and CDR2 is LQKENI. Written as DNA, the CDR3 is TGTGCCAGCTCACCGGGCGCGGGCTCAGATACGCAGTATTTT. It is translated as CASSPGAGSDTQYF.

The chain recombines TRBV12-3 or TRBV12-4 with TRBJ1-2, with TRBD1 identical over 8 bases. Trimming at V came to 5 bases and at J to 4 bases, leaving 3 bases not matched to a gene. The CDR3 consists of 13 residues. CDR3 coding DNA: TGTGCCAGCAGTACGGACAGGGTCTATGGCTACACCTTC. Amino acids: CASSTDRVYGYTF.

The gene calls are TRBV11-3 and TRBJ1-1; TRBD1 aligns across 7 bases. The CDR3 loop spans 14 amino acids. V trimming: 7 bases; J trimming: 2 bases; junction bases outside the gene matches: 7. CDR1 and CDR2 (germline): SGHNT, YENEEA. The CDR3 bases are TGTGCCAGCAAGGGACAGCTAACCAACACTGAAGCTTTCTTT. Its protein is CASKGQLTNTEAFF.

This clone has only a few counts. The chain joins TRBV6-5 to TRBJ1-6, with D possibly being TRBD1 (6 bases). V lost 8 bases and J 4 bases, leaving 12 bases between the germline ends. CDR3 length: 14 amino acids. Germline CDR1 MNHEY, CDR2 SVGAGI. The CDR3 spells CASVGQIYNSPLHF. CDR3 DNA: TGTGCCAGCGTCGGACAGATTTATAATTCACCCCTCCACTTT.

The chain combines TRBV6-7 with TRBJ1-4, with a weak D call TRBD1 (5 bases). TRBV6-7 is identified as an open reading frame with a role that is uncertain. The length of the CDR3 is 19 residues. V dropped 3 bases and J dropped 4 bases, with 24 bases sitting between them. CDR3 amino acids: CASSYLGRREGRGNEKLFF. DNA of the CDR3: TGTGCCAGCAGTTATCTGGGGCGAAGGGAAGGGAGGGGTAATGAAAAACTGTTTTTT.

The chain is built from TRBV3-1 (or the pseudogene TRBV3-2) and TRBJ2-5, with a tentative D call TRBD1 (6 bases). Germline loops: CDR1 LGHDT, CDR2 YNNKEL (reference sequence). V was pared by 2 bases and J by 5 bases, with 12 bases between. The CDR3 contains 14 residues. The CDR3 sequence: CASSQLNRVETQYF. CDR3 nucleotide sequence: TGTGCCAGCAGCCAACTTAACAGGGTGGAGACCCAGTACTTC.

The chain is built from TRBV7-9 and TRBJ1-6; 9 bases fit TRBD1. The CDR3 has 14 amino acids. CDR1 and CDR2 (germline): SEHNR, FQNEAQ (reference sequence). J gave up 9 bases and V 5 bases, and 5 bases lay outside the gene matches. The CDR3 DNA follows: TGTGCCAGCAGCGGCGGACAGGGGACTTCACCCCTCCACTTT. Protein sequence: CASSGGQGTSPLHF. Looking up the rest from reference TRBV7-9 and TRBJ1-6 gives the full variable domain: DTGVSQNPRHKITKRGQNVTFRCDPISEHNRLYWYRQTLGQGPEFLTYFQNEAQLEKSRLLSDRFSAERPKGSFSTLEIQRTEQGDSAMYLCASSGGQGTSPLHFGNGTRLTVT.

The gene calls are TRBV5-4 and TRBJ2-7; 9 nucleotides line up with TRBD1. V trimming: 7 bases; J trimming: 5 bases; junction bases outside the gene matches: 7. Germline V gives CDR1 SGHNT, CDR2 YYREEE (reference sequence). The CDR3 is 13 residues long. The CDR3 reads CASGRDRVHEQYF. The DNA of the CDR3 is TGTGCCAGCGGTCGGGACAGGGTGCACGAGCAGTACTTC. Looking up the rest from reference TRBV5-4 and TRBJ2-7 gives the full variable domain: ETGVTQSPTHLIKTRGQQVTLRCSSQSGHNTVSWYQQALGQGPQFIFQYYREEENGRGNFPPRFSGLQFPNYSSELNVNALELDDSALYLCASGRDRVHEQYFGPGTRLTVT.

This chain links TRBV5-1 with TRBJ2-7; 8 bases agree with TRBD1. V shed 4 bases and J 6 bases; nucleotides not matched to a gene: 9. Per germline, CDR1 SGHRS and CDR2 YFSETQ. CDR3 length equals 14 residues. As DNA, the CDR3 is TGCGCCAGCAGCACGGACAGGGAGACGGCCGAGCAGTACTTC. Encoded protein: CASSTDRETAEQYF.

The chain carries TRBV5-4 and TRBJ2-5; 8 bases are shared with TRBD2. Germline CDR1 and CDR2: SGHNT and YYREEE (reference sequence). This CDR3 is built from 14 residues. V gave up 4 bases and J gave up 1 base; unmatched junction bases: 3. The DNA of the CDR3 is TGTGCCAGCAGCAAAACTAGCGGCCAAGAGACCCAGTACTTC. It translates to CASSKTSGQETQYF.